This T cell receptor (beta chain) comes out of a study of T cells in Graves' hyperthyroidism and ophthalmopathy. Regarding the study as a whole: Stable hyperthyroidism and ophthalmopathy were separated using 13 V-J signatures. Most thyroid clonotypes with frequency above 0.001 were detected in blood. The model predicted ophthalmopathy a median roughly 6.5 months before onset.

TCR beta CDR3 regions were amplified from RNA. First-round RT-PCR of the TCR CDR3 relied on the HTBI primer set. TCRdb reprocessed the multiplex PCR reads with MiXCR, giving one entry per CDR3 protein. Found here are about 96,000 distinct CDR3 sequences, roughly 56% of them singletons; the top ten hold 27%. Per the germline V gene, CDR1 is MNHNY and CDR2 is SVGAGI (reference sequence). With 5 bases removed from V and 5 bases from J, the gap between germline ends came to 19 bases. CDR3 length: 16 residues. Comments on this clonotype: Its antigen is still unknown. A much bigger clone sits one base away, suggesting this may be a read error. No conserved phenylalanine or tryptophan ends this CDR3, so it is likely a read error.

This receptor was taken from a middle-aged woman with Graves' hyperthyroidism. J is TRBJ1-5 and V is TRBV6-6; the D gene is possibly TRBD1 (6 bases). Sequenced: blood. CDR3 sequence reads: CASSEWGQAGDQPQHL. In DNA form, the CDR3 reads TGTGCCAGCAGTGAATGGGGCCAGGCAGGGGATCAGCCCCAGCATCTT.